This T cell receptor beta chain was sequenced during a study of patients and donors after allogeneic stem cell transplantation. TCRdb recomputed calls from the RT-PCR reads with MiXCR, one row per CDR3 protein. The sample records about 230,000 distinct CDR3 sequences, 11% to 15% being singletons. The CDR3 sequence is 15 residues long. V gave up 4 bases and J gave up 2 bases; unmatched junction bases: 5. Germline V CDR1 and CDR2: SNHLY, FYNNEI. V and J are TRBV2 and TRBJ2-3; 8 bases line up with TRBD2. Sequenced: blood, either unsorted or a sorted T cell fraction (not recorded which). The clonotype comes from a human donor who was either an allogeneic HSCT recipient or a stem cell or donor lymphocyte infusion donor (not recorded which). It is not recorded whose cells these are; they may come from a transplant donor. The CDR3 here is CASSGGRGATDTQYF. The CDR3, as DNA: TGTGCCAGCAGTGGCGGGCGGGGGGCCACAGATACGCAGTATTTT. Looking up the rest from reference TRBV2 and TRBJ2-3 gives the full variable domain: EPEVTQTPSHQVTQMGQEVILRCVPISNHLYFYWYRQILGQKVEFLVSFYNNEISEKSEIFDDQFSVERPDGSNFTLKIRSTKLEDSAMYFCASSGGRGATDTQYFGPGTRLTVL.